The source of this TCR beta chain is a study of cytomegalovirus exposure and HLA in healthy donors. About this clone itself: Antigen: not known.

A multiplex PCR was run with 60 Vbeta primers and 13 Jbeta primers. Clones were sequenced by immunoSEQ multiplex PCR, and TCRdb holds only the in-frame ones, with some missing. The repertoire holds roughly 180,000 clones, with about 79% as singletons. Regarding the study as a whole: The presence/absence work took it that sequencing depth was about the same across donors. A later examination showed that TCR association rates differed by HLA locus, with DRB1 most and HLA-C fewest.

This CDR3 has 15 amino acids. V lost 3 bases and J lost 4; bases outside the gene matches: 10. Per germline, CDR1 SGHRS and CDR2 YFSETQ. This sequence originates from a girl aged 2-10 years in good health and CMV-seropositive. The specimen was PBMCs. The chain recombines TRBV5-1 with TRBJ2-7, with 7 bases that match TRBD1. The CDR3 here is CASSWGARGLYEQYF. As DNA, the CDR3 is TGCGCCAGCAGCTGGGGTGCAAGGGGGCTATACGAGCAGTACTTC.